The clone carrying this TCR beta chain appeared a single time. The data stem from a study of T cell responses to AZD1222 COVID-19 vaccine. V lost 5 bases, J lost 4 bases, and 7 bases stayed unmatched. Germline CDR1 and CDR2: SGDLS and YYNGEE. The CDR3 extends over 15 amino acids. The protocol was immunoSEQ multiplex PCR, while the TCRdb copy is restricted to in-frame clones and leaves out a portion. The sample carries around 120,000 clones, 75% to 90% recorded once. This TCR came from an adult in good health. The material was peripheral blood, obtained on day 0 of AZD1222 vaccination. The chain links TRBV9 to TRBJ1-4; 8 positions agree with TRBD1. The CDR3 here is CASSVRGLGNEKLFF. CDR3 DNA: TGTGCCAGCAGTGTCAGGGGGCTTGGTAATGAAAAACTGTTTTTT.